This TCR beta chain was observed in a study of cytomegalovirus exposure and HLA in healthy donors (dated by TCRdb to the late 2010s). Regarding the complete study: According to an earlier analysis of around 600 of the donors, 150 million to 200 million T cells yielded over 100 million unique TCR beta sequences and more than 250 Gb of sequence data. The number of typed donors differed by locus: about 629-630 for A, B, C, DRB1 and DQB1; 500 to 550 for DQA1; about 600 for DPA1; and some 470 for DPB1. On average, 235,054 unique TCR beta nucleotide sequences were sequenced per donor among 300 to 500 genotyped donors of the cohort, with approximately 18% of those sequences being non-productive. High-throughput TCR immunosequencing, statistical association of individual TCRs with disease status, and machine learning were combined to predict cytomegalovirus infection status. Along with the 666-subject first cohort, a separate validation cohort of over a hundred different subjects was used. HLA typing included class I and class II loci at four-digit resolution. An earlier analysis of nearly 600 of the donors applied high-throughput TCR beta sequencing to assess whether each TCR beta V gene segment acted as functional or pseudogenic. An early release covering 550 to 650 HLA-typed donors comprised about 300 gigabases of sequencing data and around 85 million unique TCR sequences. The study was designed to test whether signatures of past pathogen exposure could be identified by cataloging public T cell receptors. The genetic ancestry cluster associated with self-reported Caucasian donors included 80% to 90% of the roughly 360 genotyped donors. Every repertoire in the discovery cohort had been generated on one and the same sequencing platform. To study patterns of TCR occurrence, a later analysis re-analyzed previously published TCR beta repertoires from several hundred donors and added high-resolution HLA genotyping. Rather than using new phenotypic data, the later analysis identified candidate immune exposures from TCR beta sequences and from how often those sequences occurred across donors. The study profiled the T cell repertoires of under 850 subjects by immunosequencing and related them to cytomegalovirus serostatus. In a later genetic analysis, genome-wide SNP genotypes for about three fifths of the 666 donors were used, and that subset was treated as a discovery cohort. About five DR-DQ haplotypes were treated as single units for association and clustering because of strong linkage in the cohort. Donor age, sex, ethnicity and CMV serostatus were compiled alongside the repertoire data. Beyond this particular receptor, the publication reports: Sequencing depth was assumed to be roughly uniform across donors in the presence/absence analyses, though that assumption may not hold. V-gene and J-gene trimming of TCR beta chains was associated with a missense DCLRE1C variant in a later genetic analysis, and the association was replicated in an independent cohort. Linkage disequilibrium might explain the correlated functional status among segregating V segments, but an unknown experimental factor could not be excluded. According to a later analysis, most CMV-associated TCR beta chains appeared to be HLA-restricted, and the HLA associations seemed to be driven largely by CMV exposure. A further reported finding was that TCR beta sequences accurately predicted the HLA-A and HLA-B alleles for most subjects in the first cohort. A later analysis reported that several top co-occurrence clusters appeared linked to parvovirus B19, influenza, CMV and Epstein-Barr virus. According to a later genetic analysis, donors in an Asian-associated ancestry cluster had fewer N-insertions in productive TCRs than the approximately 700-donor mean. In the study, some 180 TCR beta chains were listed as associated with cytomegalovirus. In vitro tests confirmed that three of the cytomegalovirus-associated TCR beta chains recognize cytomegalovirus antigens. Because some donors lacked HLA typing at each locus, the association tests relied only on the typed subset. Broadly in line with IMGT annotations, most TCR beta V segments showed up in productive rearrangements about 87% or about 30% of the time in an earlier analysis of some 590 of the donors. Roughly 15 rarely observed V segments, including chromosome 9 orphons, were excluded from the earlier analysis of almost 600 of the donors because counts were too low. In a later analysis, the rate of TCR association differed among HLA loci, with DRB1 alleles having the most associated TCRs and HLA-C alleles having the fewest. Assigning TCR associations to individual alleles was difficult when HLA alleles, especially DR and DQ, strongly co-occurred. Most TCR sequences were seen in very few donors, while some public TCRs were found in many individuals. In a later analysis, 15,000 to 20,000 TCR beta sequences were associated with specific HLA alleles at a false discovery rate of 0.05. In this cohort, only TCR beta chains were sequenced, and detectable features were limited by the absence of alpha or paired-chain data. The classifier was reported to diagnose cytomegalovirus status with high specificity and sensitivity in both the original cohort and the validation cohort. In a later analysis, HLA-associated TCR beta chains were found to be more clonally expanded and to have lower generation probabilities than equally common non-associated chains. A cluster of highly shared sequence variants was judged likely to represent a technical artifact of the sequencing pipeline. The authors suggested that the approach could potentially be extended to other disease states and immunological phenotypes. CMV serostatus was the only immune exposure information available for the cohort. Some IMGT-functional V segments, including TRBV6-2 and TRBV6-3, could not be distinguished by the 87-base-pair reads and were therefore excluded.

The cohort consisted of fewer than 700 healthy bone marrow donors. At the time of sampling, every cohort member was nominally healthy, though immune exposures that went unrecorded were likely present. The donor tested CMV seropositive, placing the donor among the 250 to 350 seropositive members of the cohort. Each donor provided a peripheral blood sample, and peripheral blood mononuclear cells were used for TCR beta sequencing. Genomic DNA extraction from the blood cell samples was performed with the Qiagen DNeasy Blood Extraction Kit. V is pruned by 3 bases and J by 7 bases, leaving 6 bases of the junction without a gene match. The CDR3 runs 14 amino acids, cysteine and phenylalanine included. The DNA shown is the 42-base CDR3, in frame from base 1. The germline V gene sets CDR1 to SGHDT and CDR2 to YYEEEE. Libraries were built with the immunoSEQ multiplex PCR assay. For the multiplex PCR, a mixture combining 60 forward primers for TCR Vbeta segments and 13 reverse primers for TCR Jbeta segments was used. The CDR3 region of rearranged TCR beta genes was amplified from genomic DNA by a multiplex PCR assay. The Illumina HiSeq System was used to sequence the amplified TCR beta libraries as 87-base-pair reads. Under the source paper's analysis protocol: In a later analysis, tens of millions of unique TCR beta chains were counted across the 650 to 700 repertoires, and roughly 11 million of these chains were shared by at least two donors. To remove PCR and sequencing errors, raw reads were error-corrected and collapsed into unique sequences using a nearest-neighbor algorithm that merged closely related sequences. CDR3 sequences were aligned to IMGT reference sequences to assign V, D and J gene segments. For a sequence to be retained, a match of at least six nucleotides to both a V gene segment and a J gene segment was required. Rearrangements were classified as productive when the CDR3 lacked stop codons and remained in frame with V and J, and all other rearrangements were classified as non-productive. CDR3 was defined by IMGT convention, running from the second conserved V-encoded cysteine to the conserved J-encoded phenylalanine. Sequences without an unambiguous match to a single V gene segment were excluded from the earlier analysis of several hundred of the donors. In an earlier analysis of about 590 of the donors, a V segment was called functional when productive rearrangements were above 56.7%, and segregating when the standard deviation between donors exceeded 5%. To diagnose cytomegalovirus status from the catalog of TCR beta chain sequences, a statistical classification framework was built. In a later analysis, TCR nucleotide sequences were compared against IMGT/GENE-DB human TR gene sequences so that V and J genes could be assigned. A later analysis assigned CDR3 sequences and most-parsimonious VDJ recombination scenarios with the TCRdist pipeline. In a later analysis, every TCR beta chain was defined by the combination of its CDR3 amino acid sequence and its V-gene family, and reads without a unique V-gene family were dropped. To address suspected cross-contamination and a sequencing artifact, a later analysis removed 592 highly shared, low-generation-probability nucleotide sequences. In a later analysis, a clonal expansion index was calculated for each public chain from normalized within-repertoire ranks of inferred template counts. A later analysis computed generation probabilities with a VDJ recombination model fitted to out-of-frame rearrangements, and checked the results against IGoR. Hypergeometric tests were used in a later analysis to score TCR-TCR, TCR-HLA and TCR-CMV co-occurrence, with a repertoire-size bias correction applied to the TCR pairs. To estimate false discovery rates, a later analysis permuted the HLA or CMV assignments 20 times. A later analysis grouped co-occurring TCRs with DBSCAN, adding TCRdist sequence similarity when clustering within HLA-allele-positive subsets. Repertoires with fewer than 30,000 or more than 120,000 public chains, plus five repertoires with anomalous nucleotide sharing, were excluded from co-occurrence clustering. This is the immuneACCESS table as TCRdb keeps it, with only in-frame sequences that have V and J called. A part of the clones is gone; compared with another copy, unresolved V genes explain less than half, and the rest is unexplained. V and J calls and clone size are given by that table; D and trimming were obtained from the DNA. The sample table records 150,000 to 200,000 clones; about 85% of these occur just once. The top ten clones comprise around 1.4% of the sample.

As for this clone: Its antigen target is currently unknown. No base quality information exists; no much larger clone differs at one position.

This chain is built from TRBV5-6 and TRBJ2-7, and TRBD2 matches 11 of the central bases. This receptor was identified in a girl aged 5 to 17 in good health and CMV-seropositive. Sequencing used PBMCs. The sequenced DNA is TGTGCCAGCAGCTCTACGACTAGCGGGAATGAGCAGTACTTC. This encodes CASSSTTSGNEQYF.